A selection of T cell receptor beta chains follows, all from one sample in a study of cytomegalovirus exposure and HLA in healthy donors. Clones were sequenced by immunoSEQ multiplex PCR, and TCRdb holds only the in-frame ones, with some missing. Of 95,000 to 150,000 clones listed, around 74% are singletons. The source material was PBMCs. All receptors derive from a man between 60 and 75 years old in good health and CMV-seropositive. Each CDR3 is given with its conserved first and last residue. The D gene is left open where the match is weak. A clone size is listed for some rows: how often the clone was seen (once, few, many), or a class if it is expanded.

CDR3 protein: CASSLAVGGAEAETQYF
CDR3 DNA: TGCGCCAGCAGCTTGGCGGTCGGGGGGGCTGAGGCAGAGACCCAGTACTTC
D gene: TRBD2
J gene: TRBJ2-5
clone size: NA
V gene: TRBV5-1

CDR3 protein: CASRGLAGEADTQYF
CDR3 DNA: TGCGCCAGCCGCGGACTAGCGGGGGAGGCAGATACGCAGTATTTT
D gene: TRBD2
J gene: TRBJ2-3
clone size: few
V gene: TRBV4-1

CDR3 protein: CASSPTSDSYNEQFF
CDR3 DNA: TGTGCCAGCAGCCCCACTAGCGACTCCTACAATGAGCAGTTCTTC
D gene: TRBD2
J gene: TRBJ2-1
clone size: NA
V gene: TRBV5-4

CDR3 protein: CASSSTGDTQYF
CDR3 DNA: TGTGCCAGCAGCTCGACCGGGGATACGCAGTATTTT
D gene: NA
J gene: TRBJ2-3
clone size: NA
V gene: TRBV11-2

CDR3 protein: CASSKGQTTDTQYF
CDR3 DNA: TGCGCCAGCAGCAAGGGACAGACAACAGATACGCAGTATTTT
D gene: TRBD1
J gene: TRBJ2-3
clone size: NA
V gene: TRBV5-1

CDR3 protein: CAWGGAAEIYNEQFF
CDR3 DNA: TGTGCCTGGGGAGGGGCAGCGGAGATCTACAATGAGCAGTTCTTC
D gene: NA
J gene: TRBJ2-1
clone size: NA
V gene: TRBV30

CDR3 protein: CASSGWDREGNTEAFF
CDR3 DNA: TGTGCCAGCAGCGGATGGGACCGGGAGGGGAACACTGAAGCTTTCTTT
D gene: NA
J gene: TRBJ1-1
clone size: once
V gene: TRBV7-9

CDR3 protein: CASSRGSDGETQYF
CDR3 DNA: TGTGCCAGCAGCCGTGGGTCTGACGGGGAGACCCAGTACTTC
D gene: NA
J gene: TRBJ2-5
clone size: NA
V gene: TRBV7-3

CDR3 protein: CSVERGTGRYNEQFF
CDR3 DNA: TGCAGCGTTGAAAGGGGGACAGGGCGTTACAATGAGCAGTTCTTC
D gene: TRBD1
J gene: TRBJ2-1
clone size: NA
V gene: TRBV29-1

CDR3 protein: CASSRGGADNEQFF
CDR3 DNA: TGCGCCAGCAGTAGAGGGGGCGCCGACAATGAGCAGTTCTTC
D gene: TRBD1
J gene: TRBJ2-1
clone size: NA
V gene: TRBV5-1

CDR3 protein: CASSLRLAGGPEEQYF
CDR3 DNA: TGCGCCAGCAGCTTACGACTAGCGGGAGGGCCAGAGGAGCAGTACTTC
D gene: TRBD2
J gene: TRBJ2-7
clone size: NA
V gene: TRBV5-1

CDR3 protein: CASSVGQPPREQYF
CDR3 DNA: TGTGCCAGCAGCGTTGGACAGCCTCCCCGCGAGCAGTACTTC
D gene: NA
J gene: TRBJ2-7
clone size: NA
V gene: TRBV9

CDR3 protein: CASSLGPGQVLSYNEQFF
CDR3 DNA: TGTGCCAGCAGCTTAGGCCCGGGACAGGTTCTCTCCTACAATGAGCAGTTCTTC
D gene: TRBD1
J gene: TRBJ2-1
clone size: NA
V gene: TRBV11-2

CDR3 protein: CASSLYGSEQFF
CDR3 DNA: TGTGCCAGCAGTTTATATGGTAGTGAGCAGTTCTTC
D gene: NA
J gene: TRBJ2-1
clone size: NA
V gene: TRBV27

CDR3 protein: CSVETGRLRGYTF
CDR3 DNA: TGCAGCGTTGAAACTGGAAGGTTGAGGGGCTACACCTTC
D gene: NA
J gene: TRBJ1-2
clone size: NA
V gene: TRBV29-1

CDR3 protein: CASSQGGAHTEAFF
CDR3 DNA: TGCGCCAGCAGTCAAGGGGGGGCCCACACTGAAGCTTTCTTT
D gene: NA
J gene: TRBJ1-1
clone size: NA
V gene: TRBV23-1

CDR3 protein: CASRADRANTGELFF
CDR3 DNA: TGTGCCAGCAGGGCCGACAGGGCGAACACCGGGGAGCTGTTTTTT
D gene: TRBD1
J gene: TRBJ2-2
clone size: NA
V gene: TRBV2

CDR3 protein: CASRQGSNEQFF
CDR3 DNA: TGCGCCAGCAGGCAGGGGTCCAATGAGCAGTTCTTC
D gene: NA
J gene: TRBJ2-1
clone size: NA
V gene: TRBV10-2

CDR3 protein: CSGTGTGAYEQYF
CDR3 DNA: TGCAGCGGAACCGGGACAGGGGCTTACGAGCAGTACTTC
D gene: TRBD1
J gene: TRBJ2-7
clone size: NA
V gene: TRBV29-1

CDR3 protein: CASSQLSGNTIYF
CDR3 DNA: TGCGCCAGCAGCCAATTATCTGGAAACACCATATATTTT
D gene: NA
J gene: TRBJ1-3
clone size: NA
V gene: TRBV4-1

CDR3 protein: CASSYPGGGEDTEAFF
CDR3 DNA: TGTGCCAGCAGTTACCCAGGGGGCGGAGAGGACACTGAAGCTTTCTTT
D gene: TRBD1
J gene: TRBJ1-1
clone size: NA
V gene: TRBV6-5

CDR3 protein: CASSVVRAGELFF
CDR3 DNA: TGTGCCAGCAGCGTAGTTCGGGCCGGGGAGCTGTTTTTT
D gene: NA
J gene: TRBJ2-2
clone size: NA
V gene: TRBV9

CDR3 protein: CASSPGQGQPQHF
CDR3 DNA: TGTGCCAGCTCACCGGGGCAGGGTCAGCCCCAGCATTTT
D gene: NA
J gene: TRBJ1-5
clone size: NA
V gene: TRBV18

CDR3 protein: CASSVGLAGASWDEQFF
CDR3 DNA: TGTGCCAGCAGCGTAGGACTAGCGGGAGCTTCCTGGGATGAGCAGTTCTTC
D gene: TRBD2
J gene: TRBJ2-1
clone size: few
V gene: TRBV9

CDR3 protein: CASSDLMDYFYNEQFF
CDR3 DNA: TGTGCCAGCAGTGACTTGATGGACTACTTCTACAATGAGCAGTTCTTC
D gene: NA
J gene: TRBJ2-1
clone size: few
V gene: TRBV2

CDR3 protein: CASSLGTGPTSYEQYF
CDR3 DNA: TGTGCCAGCAGCTTGGGGACAGGGCCCACCTCCTACGAGCAGTACTTC
D gene: TRBD1
J gene: TRBJ2-7
clone size: NA
V gene: TRBV5-5

CDR3 protein: CASNLEGPGVYEQYF
CDR3 DNA: TGTGCCAGCAACCTAGAGGGACCGGGAGTCTACGAGCAGTACTTC
D gene: NA
J gene: TRBJ2-7
clone size: once
V gene: TRBV6-1

CDR3 protein: CATSRGSMKGLGYTF
CDR3 DNA: TGTGCCACCAGCAGAGGTTCCATGAAGGGGCTTGGCTACACCTTC
D gene: NA
J gene: TRBJ1-2
clone size: NA
V gene: TRBV15

CDR3 protein: CASAKTGGPNQPQHF
CDR3 DNA: TGTGCTAGTGCCAAGACAGGGGGCCCCAATCAGCCCCAGCATTTT
D gene: TRBD1
J gene: TRBJ1-5
clone size: NA
V gene: TRBV12-5

CDR3 protein: CASSLSDRETQYF
CDR3 DNA: TGTGCCAGCAGCTTAAGTGACAGAGAGACCCAGTACTTC
D gene: NA
J gene: TRBJ2-5
clone size: NA
V gene: TRBV7-3

CDR3 protein: CASALGGSGANVLTF
CDR3 DNA: TGTGCTAGTGCCCTCGGGGGCTCTGGGGCCAACGTCCTGACTTTC
D gene: NA
J gene: TRBJ2-6
clone size: NA
V gene: TRBV12-5

CDR3 protein: CASSGGGTPNEKLFF
CDR3 DNA: TGTGCCAGCAGCGGGGGGGGAACACCAAATGAAAAACTGTTTTTT
D gene: NA
J gene: TRBJ1-4
clone size: NA
V gene: TRBV2

CDR3 protein: CASSDPGLLYNEQFF
CDR3 DNA: TGTGCCAGTAGTGATCCGGGACTTCTATACAATGAGCAGTTCTTC
D gene: NA
J gene: TRBJ2-1
clone size: once
V gene: TRBV19

CDR3 protein: CASSLQAQDGELFF
CDR3 DNA: TGTGCCAGCAGCTTACAAGCCCAGGACGGGGAGCTGTTTTTT
D gene: NA
J gene: TRBJ2-2
clone size: NA
V gene: TRBV7-9

CDR3 protein: CASSLAPGRETDTQYF
CDR3 DNA: TGTGCCAGCAGCTTGGCTCCGGGACGGGAGACAGATACGCAGTATTTT
D gene: NA
J gene: TRBJ2-3
clone size: NA
V gene: TRBV5-8

CDR3 protein: CASSPQSISWLSYEQYF
CDR3 DNA: TGTGCCAGCAGCCCCCAATCTATTAGCTGGCTCTCCTACGAGCAGTACTTC
D gene: NA
J gene: TRBJ2-7
clone size: NA
V gene: TRBV7-2

CDR3 protein: CASSFVGLAGEYEQYF
CDR3 DNA: TGTGCCAGCAGTTTCGTTGGACTAGCGGGAGAGTACGAGCAGTACTTC
D gene: TRBD2
J gene: TRBJ2-7
clone size: few
V gene: TRBV27

CDR3 protein: CASSSPSQPQHF
CDR3 DNA: TGTGCCAGCAGCTCTCCCAGTCAGCCCCAGCATTTT
D gene: NA
J gene: TRBJ1-5
clone size: NA
V gene: TRBV7-2

CDR3 protein: CASSLARPFSYEQYF
CDR3 DNA: TGTGCCAGCAGCTTAGCGAGGCCGTTCTCCTACGAGCAGTACTTC
D gene: NA
J gene: TRBJ2-7
clone size: NA
V gene: TRBV7-9

CDR3 protein: CASSPMVGDEQYF
CDR3 DNA: TGTGCCAGCTCACCAATGGTAGGGGACGAGCAGTACTTC
D gene: NA
J gene: TRBJ2-7
clone size: NA
V gene: TRBV18

CDR3 protein: CASGAGETQYF
CDR3 DNA: TGTGCCAGCGGGGCAGGCGAGACCCAGTACTTC
D gene: NA
J gene: TRBJ2-5
clone size: NA
V gene: TRBV7-9

CDR3 protein: CASSLELQGSTDTQYF
CDR3 DNA: TGTGCCAGCAGCTTGGAGCTCCAGGGGAGCACAGATACGCAGTATTTT
D gene: NA
J gene: TRBJ2-3
clone size: NA
V gene: TRBV5-4

CDR3 protein: CASSPYKPEAGGSPLHF
CDR3 DNA: TGTGCCAGCTCACCTTATAAACCGGAGGCAGGGGGTTCACCCCTCCACTTT
D gene: TRBD1
J gene: TRBJ1-6
clone size: NA
V gene: TRBV18

CDR3 protein: CASSLEAGAHRGDTQYF
CDR3 DNA: TGTGCCAGCAGCTTAGAAGCGGGGGCCCATCGAGGGGATACGCAGTATTTT
D gene: TRBD2
J gene: TRBJ2-3
clone size: NA
V gene: TRBV7-6

CDR3 protein: CASRVGEKLFF
CDR3 DNA: TGTGCCAGCCGGGTCGGTGAAAAACTGTTTTTT
D gene: NA
J gene: TRBJ1-4
clone size: NA
V gene: TRBV6-1

CDR3 protein: CASSYRGLGQPQHF
CDR3 DNA: TGTGCCAGCAGTTACAGGGGGCTAGGTCAGCCCCAGCATTTT
D gene: TRBD1
J gene: TRBJ1-5
clone size: NA
V gene: TRBV6-6

CDR3 protein: CASSLKGQVHEQYF
CDR3 DNA: TGTGCCAGCTCACTCAAGGGACAGGTCCACGAGCAGTACTTC
D gene: TRBD1
J gene: TRBJ2-7
clone size: NA
V gene: TRBV18

CDR3 protein: CASSSPGQGGYEQYF
CDR3 DNA: TGTGCCAGCAGTTCCCCCGGACAGGGTGGCTACGAGCAGTACTTC
D gene: TRBD1
J gene: TRBJ2-7
clone size: NA
V gene: TRBV27

CDR3 protein: CASSEPGVAFF
CDR3 DNA: TGTGCCAGCAGTGAGCCAGGGGTGGCTTTCTTT
D gene: NA
J gene: TRBJ1-1
clone size: once
V gene: TRBV2

CDR3 protein: CASSQDGRGREQYF
CDR3 DNA: TGCGCCAGCAGCCAAGATGGCAGGGGGCGAGAGCAGTACTTC
D gene: TRBD1
J gene: TRBJ2-7
clone size: NA
V gene: TRBV4-1

CDR3 protein: CASSFYGGRLDGYTF
CDR3 DNA: TGTGCCAGCAGTTTTTACGGGGGGCGTTTGGATGGCTACACCTTC
D gene: NA
J gene: TRBJ1-2
clone size: NA
V gene: TRBV27

CDR3 protein: CASSPRRGSIGTQYF
CDR3 DNA: TGTGCCAGTAGTCCGAGGCGGGGCTCCATCGGGACCCAGTACTTC
D gene: NA
J gene: TRBJ2-5
clone size: NA
V gene: TRBV19

CDR3 protein: CASSPREGGLRETQYF
CDR3 DNA: TGTGCCAGCTCACCACGGGAGGGCGGCTTGAGAGAGACCCAGTACTTC
D gene: TRBD2
J gene: TRBJ2-5
clone size: few
V gene: TRBV18

CDR3 protein: CATSSHGGYTEAFF
CDR3 DNA: TGTGCCACCAGCTCTCACGGGGGATACACTGAAGCTTTCTTT
D gene: NA
J gene: TRBJ1-1
clone size: NA
V gene: TRBV15

CDR3 protein: CASRPRFSGNTIYF
CDR3 DNA: TGTGCCAGCAGACCCAGGTTCTCTGGAAACACCATATATTTT
D gene: NA
J gene: TRBJ1-3
clone size: few
V gene: TRBV6-5